This T cell receptor beta chain was retrieved from a study of technical replicates of blood from several donors. Germline-derived CDR1 and CDR2 are LNHDA and SQIVND (reference sequence). Deletions cut 1 base from V and 3 bases from J, with 10 bases between. The CDR3 consists of 14 residues. Here immunoSEQ multiplex PCR was the method, and the copy in TCRdb shows in-frame clones only, minus some. The table shows more than 65,000 clones, with roughly 94% occurring only once. The clonotype was recovered from a human donor in good health. The specimen sequenced was T cells isolated from PBMCs. The chain has TRBV19 and TRBJ2-7, with a tentative D call TRBD2 (6 bases). In nucleotides, the CDR3 is TGTGCCAGTAGTATAGGTGGGGGGAACTACGAGCAGTACTTC. Residues: CASSIGGGNYEQYF.